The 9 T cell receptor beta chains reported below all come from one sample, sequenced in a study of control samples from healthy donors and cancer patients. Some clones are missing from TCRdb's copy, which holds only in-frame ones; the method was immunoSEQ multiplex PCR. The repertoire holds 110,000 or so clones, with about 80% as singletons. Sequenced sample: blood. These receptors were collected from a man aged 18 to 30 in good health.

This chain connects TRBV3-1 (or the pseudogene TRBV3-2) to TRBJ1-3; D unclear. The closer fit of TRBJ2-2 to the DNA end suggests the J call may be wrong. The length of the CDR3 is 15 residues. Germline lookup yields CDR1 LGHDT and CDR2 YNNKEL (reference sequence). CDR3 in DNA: TGTGCCAGCAGCCAAGTTTACAGAGAAACCGGGGAGCTGTTTTTT. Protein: CASSQVYRETGELFF.

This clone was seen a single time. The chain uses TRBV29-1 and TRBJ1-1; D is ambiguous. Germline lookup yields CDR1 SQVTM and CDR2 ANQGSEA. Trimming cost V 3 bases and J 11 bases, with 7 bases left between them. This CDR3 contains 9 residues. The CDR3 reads CSVEGSAFF. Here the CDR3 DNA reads TGCAGCGTTGAGGGGAGCGCTTTCTTT. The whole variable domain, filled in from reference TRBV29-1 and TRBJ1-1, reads SAVISQKPSRDICQRGTSLTIQCQVDSQVTMMFWYRQQPGQSLTLIATANQGSEATYESGFVIDKFPISRPNLTFSTLTVSNMSPEDSSIYLCSVEGSAFFGQGTRLTVV.

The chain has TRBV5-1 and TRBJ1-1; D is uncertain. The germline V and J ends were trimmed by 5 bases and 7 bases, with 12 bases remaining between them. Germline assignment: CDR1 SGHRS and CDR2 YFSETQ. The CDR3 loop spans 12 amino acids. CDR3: CASSLQGIEAFF. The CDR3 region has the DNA TGCGCCAGCAGTTTACAAGGGATTGAAGCTTTCTTT.

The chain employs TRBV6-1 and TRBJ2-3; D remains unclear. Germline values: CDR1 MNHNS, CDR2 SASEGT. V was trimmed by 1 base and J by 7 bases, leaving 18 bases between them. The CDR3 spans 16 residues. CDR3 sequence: CASSEVARKVGNTQYF. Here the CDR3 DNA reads TGTGCCAGCAGTGAAGTGGCGCGTAAAGTTGGAAATACGCAGTATTTT.

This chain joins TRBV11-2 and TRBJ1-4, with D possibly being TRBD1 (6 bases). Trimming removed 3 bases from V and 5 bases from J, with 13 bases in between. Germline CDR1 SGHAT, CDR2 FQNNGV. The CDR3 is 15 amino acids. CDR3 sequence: CASSFEGHQNEKLFF. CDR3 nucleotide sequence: TGTGCCAGCAGCTTTGAGGGACACCAAAATGAAAAACTGTTTTTT.

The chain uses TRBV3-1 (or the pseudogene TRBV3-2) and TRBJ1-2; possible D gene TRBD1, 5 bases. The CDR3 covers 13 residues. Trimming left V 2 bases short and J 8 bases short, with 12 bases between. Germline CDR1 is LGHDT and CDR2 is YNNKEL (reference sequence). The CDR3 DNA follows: TGTGCCAGCAGCCAATTTAATTGGGGGGGCTACACCTTC. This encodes CASSQFNWGGYTF.

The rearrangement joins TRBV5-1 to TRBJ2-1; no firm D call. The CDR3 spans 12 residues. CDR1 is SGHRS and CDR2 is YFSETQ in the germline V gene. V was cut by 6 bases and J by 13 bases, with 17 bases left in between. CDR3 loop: CASKDGPSAQFF. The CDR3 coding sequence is TGCGCCAGCAAGGACGGCCCATCCGCTCAGTTCTTC.

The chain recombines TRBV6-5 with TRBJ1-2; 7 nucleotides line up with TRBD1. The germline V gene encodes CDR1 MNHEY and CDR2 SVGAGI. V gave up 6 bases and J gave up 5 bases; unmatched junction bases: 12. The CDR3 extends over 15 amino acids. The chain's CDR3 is CASSPTVGQVYGYTF. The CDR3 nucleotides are TGTGCCAGCAGCCCCACAGTAGGACAGGTTTATGGCTACACCTTC.

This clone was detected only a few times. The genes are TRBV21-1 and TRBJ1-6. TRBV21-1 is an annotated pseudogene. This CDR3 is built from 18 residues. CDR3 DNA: TGTGCCAGCAGCAAAGTTATTCCTCCGCATCCCGGGAATTCACCCCTCCACTTT. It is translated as CASSKVIPPHPGNSPLHF.